This TCR beta chain was identified during a study of cytomegalovirus exposure and HLA in healthy donors. CDR1 SGHRS and CDR2 YFSETQ come from the germline V gene. V shed 0 bases and J shed 6 bases, with 16 bases lying between them. The CDR3 runs to 16 residues. 60 Vbeta and 13 Jbeta primers were used in PCR. Clones were sequenced by immunoSEQ multiplex PCR, and TCRdb holds only the in-frame ones, with some missing. The sample totals 65,000 to 95,000 clones; its top ten clones hold roughly 1.5%. The TCR sequence derives from a woman aged 55-70 years in good health and CMV-seronegative. The chain recombines TRBV5-1 with TRBJ2-1; D not resolved. The sequenced sample was PBMCs. CDR3 amino acids: CASSLGSGLRLNEQFF. CDR3 bases: TGCGCCAGCAGCTTGGGTTCCGGCCTGCGACTCAATGAGCAGTTCTTC.